This record covers a single T cell receptor beta chain. Its target antigen remains unknown. No qualities accompany the bases; no much larger clone lies one base away. Genomic DNA was extracted from sorted cells for sequencing of the TCRbeta CDR3 region. The immunoSEQ Assay was used for sequencing of TCRbeta CDR3 regions. Sourced from immuneACCESS, this table was stored by TCRdb with only in-frame sequences that have V and J called. A share of the clones is absent; for the studies checked, an unresolved V gene accounts for under half, and the remainder has no known explanation. The sample data list approximately 90,000 clones, and about 90% of these were observed just once. The biggest ten clones account for about 9% of the sample. This entry belongs to a study of OX40 agonist ivuxolimab in advanced cancers. For the study in its entirety: Ivuxolimab was an agonistic, fully human IgG2 monoclonal antibody directed against OX40 (CD134), a costimulatory receptor. Intravenous ivuxolimab was administered to patients every 2 weeks at six dose levels: 0.01, 0.1, 0.3, 1.5, 3 and 10 mg/kg. Among the roughly 52 dose-escalation patients, roughly 20 had hepatocellular carcinoma, about 15 melanoma, 9 renal cell carcinoma and 9 head and neck cancer. The dose-escalation cohort was 82.7% male with a mean age of roughly 60 years, ranging from about 20 to 80. Patients were allowed to have had prior anti-PD-1, anti-PD-L1 or anti-CTLA-4 therapy, and approximately 41% of the dose-escalation patients had previously received checkpoint inhibitors. Three dose-escalation patients achieved partial responses, one with hepatocellular carcinoma and two with cutaneous melanoma. The purpose of peripheral TCRbeta sequencing was to test whether ivuxolimab changed TCR sequence diversity and led to clonal T-cell expansion. The paper covers the monotherapy dose-escalation part of the phase I ivuxolimab trial, which included N ≈ 50 patients. Study-wide conclusions, independent of this receptor: At doses of 0.1 to 3.0 mg/kg, clonal expansion of both CD4+ and CD8+ blood T cells was observed from baseline to week 6. Low levels of normalized T-cell clonal expansion were also seen in some nonresponding patients. In the 0.1-3.0 mg/kg groups, partial responders had among the lowest normalized peripheral clonal expansion, particularly in CD8+ T cells. The antigen specificity of the clonally expanded peripheral T cells was not determined. On average, CD8+ T cells showed more expanded clones than CD4+ T cells after ivuxolimab.

Relative to germline, V is missing 5 bases and J is missing 4 bases, with 4 bases of the junction outside any gene match. As encoded in the germline V gene (reference sequence), CDR1 is GTSNPN while CDR2 is SVGIG. Inclusive of the bounding cysteine and phenylalanine, the CDR3 is 12 residues long. Kept here is only the CDR3 DNA, which spans 36 bases and is read in frame from base 1. Patients with a history of autoimmune disease or receiving systemic immunosuppression were excluded from the trial. Peripheral blood for TCR sequencing was collected from all dose cohorts at baseline, on cycle 4 day 1, and on cycle 7 day 1. The samples were taken from a phase I, first-in-human, multicenter, open-label dose-escalation trial of ivuxolimab. Adults with locally advanced or metastatic head and neck squamous cell, hepatocellular, melanoma or renal cell carcinoma were enrolled in the trial. Before TCR sequencing, CD4+ T cells and CD8+ T cells from peripheral blood were sorted into separate populations.

In this chain, TRBV30 is recombined with TRBJ1-2, with 7 junctional bases fitting TRBD1. The sequence came from an adult with an advanced solid tumor such as melanoma, head and neck, liver or kidney cancer. The specimen was CD4+ or CD8+ T cells sorted from blood, collected in a trial of the OX40 agonist ivuxolimab. The bases are TGTGCCTGGGAGACAGGGCCCTATGGCTACACCTTC. Translation gives CAWETGPYGYTF.